This T cell receptor beta chain derives from a study of response to subunit inactivated influenza vaccine. The CDR3 is 16 residues long. The V gene end was trimmed by 5 bases and the J gene end by 2 bases; junction bases not matched to a gene: 9. Whole-study findings and limits: T cells newly recruited by each seasonal influenza vaccination are few, the authors suggested.

This clonotype was counted many times. Its matching antigen is unknown. TCRdb re-analysed the RT-PCR reads in MiXCR, keeping a single row per CDR3 protein. Found here are hundreds of thousands of distinct CDR3 sequences, around 15% of them singletons; the top ten hold 7.5% to 8%. This sequence joins TRBV12-3 or TRBV12-4 and TRBJ2-3; 8 positions agree with TRBD1. The clonotype originates from a man in his forties or fifties who received an inactivated influenza vaccine. The input for sequencing was PBMCs from blood, taken approximately 15 days before vaccination. CDR3 bases: TGTGCCAGCAGTCGGTCCGGCAGGGGGCTCACAGATACGCAGTATTTT. Its protein product is CASSRSGRGLTDTQYF.